This T cell receptor beta chain derives from a study of cytomegalovirus exposure and HLA in healthy donors. Study-wide findings and caveats: The study listed 150 to 200 cytomegalovirus-associated TCR beta chains. Available immune exposure information covered CMV serostatus only.

As for this clone: Its matching antigen is unknown.

60 Vbeta and 13 Jbeta primers were used in PCR. Original data processing: Around 83 million unique TCR beta chains, roughly 10 million shared, were counted in a later analysis. This table comes from immunoSEQ multiplex PCR, and its TCRdb copy is limited to in-frame clones, with some not included. From that table come the V and J calls and clone size; the DNA was used to work out D and trimming. The sample carries 250,000 to 300,000 clones, almost 85% recorded once. The TCR originated in a middle-aged woman in good health and CMV-seropositive. Sequenced: PBMCs.

The CDR3 region is CASSLTNVMGGNEQFF. In DNA form, the CDR3 reads TGTGCCAGCAGTTTGACTAACGTCATGGGAGGCAATGAGCAGTTCTTC. This chain links TRBV28 with TRBJ2-1; maybe TRBD2 (6 bases). This CDR3 is 16 amino acids long. Deletions cut 3 bases from V and 6 bases from J, with 18 bases between. CDR1 is MDHEN and CDR2 is SYDVKM in the germline V gene.